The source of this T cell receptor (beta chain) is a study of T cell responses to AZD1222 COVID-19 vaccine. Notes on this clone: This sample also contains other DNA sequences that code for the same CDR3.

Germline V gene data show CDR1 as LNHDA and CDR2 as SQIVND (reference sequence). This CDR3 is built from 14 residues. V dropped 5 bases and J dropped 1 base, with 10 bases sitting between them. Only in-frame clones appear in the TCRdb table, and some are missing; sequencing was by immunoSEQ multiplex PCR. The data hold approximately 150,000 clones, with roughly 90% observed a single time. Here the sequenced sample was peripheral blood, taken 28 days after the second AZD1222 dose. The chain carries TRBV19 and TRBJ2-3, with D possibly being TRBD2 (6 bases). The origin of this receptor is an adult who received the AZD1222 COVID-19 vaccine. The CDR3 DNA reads TGTGCCAGTAGTTCCGGGGGTGGCACAGATACGCAGTATTTT. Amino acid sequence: CASSSGGGTDTQYF.